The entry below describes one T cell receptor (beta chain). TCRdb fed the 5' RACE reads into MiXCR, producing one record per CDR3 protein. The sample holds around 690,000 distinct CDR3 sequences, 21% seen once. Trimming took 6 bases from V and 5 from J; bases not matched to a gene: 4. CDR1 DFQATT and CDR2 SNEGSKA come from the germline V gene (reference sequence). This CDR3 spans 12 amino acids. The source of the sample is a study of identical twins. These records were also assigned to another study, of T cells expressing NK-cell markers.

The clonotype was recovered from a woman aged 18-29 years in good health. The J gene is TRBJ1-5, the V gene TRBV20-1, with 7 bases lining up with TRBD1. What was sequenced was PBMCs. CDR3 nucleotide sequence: TGCAGTGCGCGGGACAGAGATCAGCCCCAGCATTTT. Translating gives CSARDRDQPQHF.